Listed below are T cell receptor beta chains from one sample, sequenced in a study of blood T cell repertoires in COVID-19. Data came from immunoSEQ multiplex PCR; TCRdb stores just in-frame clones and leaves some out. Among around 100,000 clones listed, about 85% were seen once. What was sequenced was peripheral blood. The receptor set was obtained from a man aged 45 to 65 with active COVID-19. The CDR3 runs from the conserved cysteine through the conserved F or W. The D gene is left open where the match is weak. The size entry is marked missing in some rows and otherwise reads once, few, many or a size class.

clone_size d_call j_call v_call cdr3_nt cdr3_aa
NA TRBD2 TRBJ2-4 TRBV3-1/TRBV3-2 TGTGCCAGCTCCTTGGGACTAGCGGGGGGGTCGGCCAAAAACATTCAGTACTTC CASSLGLAGGSAKNIQYF
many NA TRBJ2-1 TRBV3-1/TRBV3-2 TGTGCCAGCAGCCAAGATCACGGGGAGTACAATGAGCAGTTCTTC CASSQDHGEYNEQFF
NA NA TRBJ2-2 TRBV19 TGTGCCAGTAGTTTTCAGGCAGGGGCCGGGGAGCTGTTTTTT CASSFQAGAGELFF
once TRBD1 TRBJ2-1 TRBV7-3 TGTGCCAGCAGCTCATGGACAGGGGACAATGAGCAGTTCTTC CASSSWTGDNEQFF
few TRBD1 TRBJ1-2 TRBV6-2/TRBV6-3 TGTGCCAGCAGTTCCTTACCGGGACAGGGGTCCTATGGCTACACCTTC CASSSLPGQGSYGYTF
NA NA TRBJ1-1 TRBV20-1 TGCAGTGCTCCGGGGAACACTGAAGCTTTCTTT CSAPGNTEAFF
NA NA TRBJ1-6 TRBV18 TGTGCCAGCTCACCGGGCCAACTTCCTTCACCCCTCCACTTT CASSPGQLPSPLHF
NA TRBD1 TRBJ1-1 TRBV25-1 TGTGCCAGCAGTGCTACAGGGGGCCTAGGAACTGAAGCTTTCTTT CASSATGGLGTEAFF
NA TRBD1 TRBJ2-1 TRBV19 TGTGCCAGTAGTCCGGGACAGAAATCCAATGAGCAGTTCTTC CASSPGQKSNEQFF
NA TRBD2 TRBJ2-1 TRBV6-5 TGTGCCAGCAGTTACGGAAGCGGGGGACCTATTGTGCAGTTCTTC CASSYGSGGPIVQFF
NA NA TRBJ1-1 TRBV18 TGTGCCAGCTCACCGGCCCTCTACACTGAAGCTTTCTTT CASSPALYTEAFF
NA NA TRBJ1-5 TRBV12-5 TGTGCTAGTGGTTTGCCGGGAGGTAGCAATCAGCCCCAGCATTTT CASGLPGGSNQPQHF
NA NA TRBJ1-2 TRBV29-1 TGCAGCGTTGCTGGGGCAGGGCAGAGCTATGGCTACACCTTC CSVAGAGQSYGYTF
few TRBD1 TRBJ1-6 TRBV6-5 TGTGCCAGCAGTTACTTAGGCAGGGGGGAATATTCACCCCTCCACTTT CASSYLGRGEYSPLHF
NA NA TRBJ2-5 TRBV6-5 TGTGCCAGCAAACCGGGACTCAAGTACCAAGAGACCCAGTACTTC CASKPGLKYQETQYF
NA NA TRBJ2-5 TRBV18 TGTGCCAGCTCACCGGGGCAGGCGGGGGAGACCCAGTACTTC CASSPGQAGETQYF
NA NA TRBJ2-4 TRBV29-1 TGCAGCGTTGAAAAGGGGGAGGCCAAAAACATTCAGTACTTC CSVEKGEAKNIQYF
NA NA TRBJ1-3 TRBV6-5 TGTGCCAGCAGAGGGGGTGGAAACACCATATATTTT CASRGGGNTIYF
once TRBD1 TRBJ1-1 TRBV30 TGTGCCTGGAATCAGGGGGCCGGCACTGAAGCTTTCTTT CAWNQGAGTEAFF
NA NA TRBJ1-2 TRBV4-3 TGCGCCAGCAGCCAAGACAGGGGCTATGGCTACACCTTC CASSQDRGYGYTF
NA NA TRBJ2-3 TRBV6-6 TGTGCCAGCTCGAGGGCTAGCCGTTTCGGGGATACGCAGTATTTT CASSRASRFGDTQYF
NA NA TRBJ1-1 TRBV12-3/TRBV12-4 TGTGCCATCCCGAGTTGGGGCGGAACTGAAGCTTTCTTT CAIPSWGGTEAFF
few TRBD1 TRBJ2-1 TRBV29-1 TGCAGCGTTGAAGGAGGGGGCGGTGAGCAGTTCTTC CSVEGGGGEQFF
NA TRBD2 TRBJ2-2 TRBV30 TGTGCCTGGACCCGACTAGCGGGGGGGCCAAGGACCGGGGAGCTGTTTTTT CAWTRLAGGPRTGELFF
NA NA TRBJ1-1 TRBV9 TGTGCCAGCAGCGTAAGTGACAGGACCTTTGAAGCTTTCTTT CASSVSDRTFEAFF
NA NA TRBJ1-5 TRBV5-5 TGTGCCAGCAGAAAAGGAAGGGGGGGCAATAGCAATCAGCCCCAGCATTTT CASRKGRGGNSNQPQHF
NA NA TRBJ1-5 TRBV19 TGTGCCAGTAGTATTGGGGGCAGAGGCAATCAGCCCCAGCATTTT CASSIGGRGNQPQHF
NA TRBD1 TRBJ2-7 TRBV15 TGTGCCACCAGCAGAGGGCGACAGGGCTACGAGCAGTACTTC CATSRGRQGYEQYF
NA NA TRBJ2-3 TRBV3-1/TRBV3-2 TGTGCCAGCAGCCAAGGGACTATTAGCACAGATACGCAGTATTTT CASSQGTISTDTQYF
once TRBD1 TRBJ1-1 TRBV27 TGTGCCAGCAGTAGGGACAGGGGACTCCATGAAGCTTTCTTT CASSRDRGLHEAFF
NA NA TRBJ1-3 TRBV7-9 TGTGCCAGCAGCCGTACAGCAGGAAACTCTGGAAACACCATATATTTT CASSRTAGNSGNTIYF
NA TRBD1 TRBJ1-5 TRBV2 TGTGCCAGCAGTGAAAGTTTGGGACAGGGGAATCAGCCCCAGCATTTT CASSESLGQGNQPQHF
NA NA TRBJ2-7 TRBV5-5 TGTGCCAGCCCTGCGGCTTACTCATGGTGGGAGCAGTACTTC CASPAAYSWWEQYF
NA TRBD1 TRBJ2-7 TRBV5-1 TGCGCCAGCAGCCTCAGGGGGCCCCCTTCGTACGAGCAGTACTTC CASSLRGPPSYEQYF
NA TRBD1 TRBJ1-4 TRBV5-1 TGCGCCAGCAGTACCGGGACAGCTAGCGAAAAACTGTTTTTT CASSTGTASEKLFF
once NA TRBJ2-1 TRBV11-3 TGTGCCAGCAGCTTTGGTGGGGCCAACGGAGAGCAGTTCTTC CASSFGGANGEQFF
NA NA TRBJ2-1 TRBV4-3 TGCGCCAGCAGCCAAGTCCACGGTTACAATGAGCAGTTCTTC CASSQVHGYNEQFF
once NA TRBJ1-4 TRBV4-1 TGCGCCAGCAGGTCATACTTGGGGCCCAGAGGCAATGAAAAACTGTTTTTT CASRSYLGPRGNEKLFF
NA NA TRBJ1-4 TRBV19 TGTGCCAGTAGCCGAGTGGGGGGGAAACTGTTTTTT CASSRVGGKLFF
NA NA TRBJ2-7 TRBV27 TGTGCCAGCCGGAGGGCTTCCTACGAGCAGTACTTC CASRRASYEQYF
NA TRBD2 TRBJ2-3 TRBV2 TGTGCCAGCAGTGGTTTGGGACTAGCGGGGGGATACACAGATACGCAGTATTTT CASSGLGLAGGYTDTQYF
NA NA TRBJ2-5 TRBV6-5 TGTGCCAGCAGGACCGGACAGGGAGGGGGAGAGACCCAGTACTTC CASRTGQGGGETQYF
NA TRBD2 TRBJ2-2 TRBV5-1 TGCGCCAGCAGCATCAAGGCGGGGGACACCGGGGAGCTGTTTTTT CASSIKAGDTGELFF
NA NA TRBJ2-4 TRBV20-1 TGCAGTGCTAGTGGGGCCCCGCGAAACATTCAGTACTTC CSASGAPRNIQYF
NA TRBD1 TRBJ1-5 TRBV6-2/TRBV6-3 TGTGCCAGCAGTTACTCACAGGGGAATCAGCCCCAGCATTTT CASSYSQGNQPQHF
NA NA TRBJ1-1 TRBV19 TGTGCCAGTAGTATTGGGCAGAATCACAACACTGAAGCTTTCTTT CASSIGQNHNTEAFF
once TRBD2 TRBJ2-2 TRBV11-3 TGTGCCAGCAGCTTCCGGACTAGCGGGGGGACCGGGGAGCTGTTTTTT CASSFRTSGGTGELFF
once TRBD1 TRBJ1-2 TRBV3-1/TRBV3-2 TGTGCCAGCAGCCAGGAATTGACAGGGGGAGGGGGCTACACCTTC CASSQELTGGGGYTF
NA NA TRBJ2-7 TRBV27 TGTGCCAGCAGTTTATCCCAAAACTACGAGCAGTACTTC CASSLSQNYEQYF
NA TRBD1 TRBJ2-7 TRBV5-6 TGTGCCAGCAGCTTCCCGGGACAGGTTTACGAGCAGTACTTC CASSFPGQVYEQYF
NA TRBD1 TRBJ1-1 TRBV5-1 TGCGCCAGCAGCTTCTCGGGACAGGGGGCAGATGAAGCTTTCTTT CASSFSGQGADEAFF
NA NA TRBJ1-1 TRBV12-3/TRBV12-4 TGTGCCAGCAGCACAGGGCCGAACACTGAAGCTTTCTTT CASSTGPNTEAFF
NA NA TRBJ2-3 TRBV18 TGTGCCAGCTCACCAGGGCCCGTGACCGATGCGCAGTATTTT CASSPGPVTDAQYF
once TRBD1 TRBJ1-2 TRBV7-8 TGTGCCAGCAGCCTGGGACAGTCATATGGCTACACCTTC CASSLGQSYGYTF